This TCR beta chain appears in the sequencing data of a study of cytomegalovirus exposure and HLA in healthy donors (dated by TCRdb to 2017 to 2019). A note on the overall study: An earlier analysis of some 500 of the donors reported about 250 Gb of sequence data and 100 million to 140 million unique TCR beta sequences from roughly 200 million T cells. The number of typed donors differed by locus: roughly 629-640 for A, B, C, DRB1 and DQB1; approximately 530 for DQA1; fewer than 610 for DPA1; and 400 to 480 for DPB1. The genetic ancestry cluster associated with self-reported Caucasian donors included 70% to 85% of the approximately 430 genotyped donors. HLA typing included class I and class II loci at four-digit resolution. The study used immunosequencing to profile the T cell repertoires of some 600 subjects and linked those repertoires to cytomegalovirus serostatus. Besides the first cohort of around 670 subjects, a separate validation cohort made up of around 120 different subjects was used. A later analysis re-examined previously published TCR beta repertoires from more than 600 donors and added high-resolution HLA genotyping to investigate patterns of TCR occurrence. Because of strong linkage in the cohort, five DR-DQ haplotypes were treated as single units for association and clustering. Rather than drawing on any new phenotypic data, the later analysis identified candidate immune exposures from TCR beta sequences and the way those sequences occurred across donors. To predict cytomegalovirus infection status, the study brought together high-throughput TCR immunosequencing, statistical association of individual TCRs with disease status, and machine learning. Every repertoire in the discovery cohort had been generated on one and the same sequencing platform. Approximately 330 gigabases of sequencing data and around 85 million unique TCR sequences made up an early release that covered some 640 HLA-typed donors. The study was designed to test whether signatures of past pathogen exposure could be identified by cataloging public T cell receptors. To decide whether each TCR beta V gene segment behaved as functional or pseudogenic, an earlier analysis of approximately 600 of the donors relied on high-throughput TCR beta sequencing. Donor age, sex, ethnicity and CMV serostatus were collected together with the repertoire data. In a later genetic analysis, genome-wide SNP genotypes for about three fifths of the roughly 670 donors were used, and that subset was treated as a discovery cohort. On average, over 200,000 unique TCR beta nucleotide sequences were sequenced per donor among a few hundred genotyped donors of the cohort, with roughly 18% of those sequences being non-productive. What the research found in general, with its limitations: A group of highly shared sequence variants was considered likely to be a technical artifact of the sequencing pipeline. In this cohort, only TCR beta chains were sequenced, and detectable features were limited by the absence of alpha or paired-chain data. For the cohort, immune exposure information was limited to CMV serostatus. Several of the top co-occurrence clusters appeared to be linked to parvovirus B19, influenza, CMV and Epstein-Barr virus, according to a later analysis. Presence/absence analyses assumed roughly uniform sequencing depth across donors, an assumption that may not hold. Across donors, most TCR sequences were observed very rarely, whereas some public TCRs were present in many individuals. The authors suggested that the approach could potentially be generalized to other disease states and immunological phenotypes. A later analysis found that HLA-associated TCR beta chains were more clonally expanded and had lower generation probabilities than equally common non-associated chains. According to a later analysis, TCR association rates differed among HLA loci, with DRB1 alleles showing the most associated TCRs and HLA-C alleles showing the fewest. A later analysis associated 16,951 TCR beta sequences with specific HLA alleles at a false discovery rate of 0.05. Because counts were too low, about 15 rarely observed V segments, including chromosome 9 orphons, were left out of the earlier analysis of 500 to 650 of the donors. Broadly in line with IMGT annotations, most TCR beta V segments showed up in productive rearrangements about 87% or about 30% of the time in an earlier analysis of around 550 of the donors. The study listed around 160 TCR beta chains as associated with cytomegalovirus. A further reported finding was that TCR beta sequences accurately predicted the HLA-A and HLA-B alleles for most subjects in the first cohort. A later genetic analysis associated a missense DCLRE1C variant with V-gene and J-gene trimming of TCR beta chains, and an independent cohort replicated the association. Three of the identified cytomegalovirus-associated TCR beta chains were confirmed in vitro to be specific for cytomegalovirus antigens. Assigning TCR associations to individual alleles was difficult when HLA alleles, especially DR and DQ, strongly co-occurred. According to a later analysis, most CMV-associated TCR beta chains appeared to be HLA-restricted, and the HLA associations seemed to be driven largely by CMV exposure. A later genetic analysis reported fewer N-insertions in productive TCRs among donors in an Asian-associated ancestry cluster than the roughly 690-donor mean. Cytomegalovirus status was reported to be diagnosed by the classifier with high specificity and sensitivity in both the original and validation cohorts. Correlated functional status among segregating V segments might reflect linkage disequilibrium, but an unknown experimental factor could not be ruled out. Because HLA typing was unavailable for some donors at each locus, only the typed subset was used in association tests.

Note on this clone: Its antigen remains undetermined. Base quality data are lacking; no much larger clone is found one base away.

Library prep was done by the immunoSEQ multiplex PCR assay. A mixture of 60 forward primers for TCR Vbeta segments and 13 reverse primers for TCR Jbeta segments was used in the multiplex PCR. A multiplex PCR assay on genomic DNA amplified the CDR3 region of rearranged TCR beta genes. The Illumina HiSeq System was used to sequence the amplified TCR beta libraries as 87-base-pair reads. In the original analysis: A later analysis counted about 80 million unique TCR beta chains across the 640 or so repertoires, and some 11 million of these chains were shared by at least two donors. A nearest-neighbor algorithm error-corrected the raw reads and collapsed the reads into unique sequences, merging closely related sequences to remove PCR and sequencing errors. Alignment of CDR3 sequences to IMGT reference sequences was used to assign V, D and J gene segments. Each retained sequence needed at least a six-nucleotide match to both a V gene segment and a J gene segment. A rearrangement was called productive if the CDR3 had no stop codons and remained in frame with V and J, and every other rearrangement was called non-productive. CDR3 was defined according to IMGT convention as the region running from the second conserved V-encoded cysteine to the conserved J-encoded phenylalanine. The earlier analysis of 550 to 650 of the donors excluded any sequence lacking an unambiguous match to a single V gene segment. An earlier analysis of a few hundred of the donors called V segments functional above 56.7% productive rearrangements and segregating when the between-donor standard deviation exceeded 5%. A statistical classification framework was built for diagnosing cytomegalovirus status from the catalog of TCR beta chain sequences. A later analysis assigned V and J genes by comparing TCR nucleotide sequences with IMGT/GENE-DB human TR gene sequences. A later analysis assigned CDR3 sequences and most-parsimonious VDJ recombination scenarios with the TCRdist pipeline. A later analysis defined each TCR beta chain by its CDR3 amino acid sequence plus V-gene family, and excluded reads lacking a unique V-gene family. To address suspected cross-contamination and a sequencing artifact, a later analysis removed under 600 highly shared, low-generation-probability nucleotide sequences. In a later analysis, a clonal expansion index was calculated for each public chain from normalized within-repertoire ranks of inferred template counts. In a later analysis, generation probabilities were computed using a VDJ recombination model fitted to out-of-frame rearrangements, and the results were checked against IGoR. A later analysis scored TCR-TCR, TCR-HLA and TCR-CMV co-occurrence with hypergeometric tests, applying a repertoire-size bias correction to TCR pairs. False discovery rates were estimated in a later analysis by permuting HLA or CMV assignments 20 times. In a later analysis, co-occurring TCRs were grouped using DBSCAN, and TCRdist sequence similarity was added for clustering within HLA-allele-positive subsets. Co-occurrence clustering excluded repertoires with fewer than 30,000 or more than 120,000 public chains, plus five with anomalous nucleotide sharing. TCRdb took this table from immuneACCESS and kept in-frame rearrangements with V and J called. Such tables lack part of the clones; where checked against another copy, unresolved V genes explain under half of the gap, and the rest is unexplained. The DNA was the basis for D and trimming; V, J and clone size are from that table. For this sample the table gives about 73,000 clones, of which around three quarters were detected only once. Approximately 1% of the sample goes to the ten largest clones.

The cohort was made up of 500 to 850 healthy bone marrow donors. All cohort members were sampled while nominally healthy, although unrecorded immune exposures were likely present. The donor tested CMV seronegative and was one of the 352 seronegative cohort members. A peripheral blood sample was collected from each donor, and TCR beta sequencing was performed on peripheral blood mononuclear cells. Genomic DNA extraction from the blood cell samples was performed with the Qiagen DNeasy Blood Extraction Kit. Material for sequencing was PBMCs. This receptor was taken from a male donor in good health and CMV-seronegative.

The DNA reads TGCGCCAGCGGGGGGGGTACCATAAGCACAGATACGCAGTATTTT. The translation is CASGGGTISTDTQYF. The sequence links TRBV5-1 to TRBJ2-3, and 7 junction bases match TRBD2. In the germline V gene, CDR1 corresponds to SGHRS and CDR2 to YFSETQ. The germline V and J ends show losses of 7 bases and 0 bases respectively, and no gene match explains 8 bases of the junction. Including cysteine and phenylalanine, the CDR3 has 15 amino acids. Only the CDR3 part of the read is kept: 45 bases, read in frame from the first base. Reference TRBV5-1 and TRBJ2-3 proteins supply the regions before and after the CDR3; the full variable domain is: KAGVTQTPRYLIKTRGQQVTLSCSPISGHRSVSWYQQTPGQGLQFLFEYFSETQRNKGNFPGRFSGRQFSNSRSEMNVSTLELGDSALYLCASGGGTISTDTQYFGPGTRLTVL.